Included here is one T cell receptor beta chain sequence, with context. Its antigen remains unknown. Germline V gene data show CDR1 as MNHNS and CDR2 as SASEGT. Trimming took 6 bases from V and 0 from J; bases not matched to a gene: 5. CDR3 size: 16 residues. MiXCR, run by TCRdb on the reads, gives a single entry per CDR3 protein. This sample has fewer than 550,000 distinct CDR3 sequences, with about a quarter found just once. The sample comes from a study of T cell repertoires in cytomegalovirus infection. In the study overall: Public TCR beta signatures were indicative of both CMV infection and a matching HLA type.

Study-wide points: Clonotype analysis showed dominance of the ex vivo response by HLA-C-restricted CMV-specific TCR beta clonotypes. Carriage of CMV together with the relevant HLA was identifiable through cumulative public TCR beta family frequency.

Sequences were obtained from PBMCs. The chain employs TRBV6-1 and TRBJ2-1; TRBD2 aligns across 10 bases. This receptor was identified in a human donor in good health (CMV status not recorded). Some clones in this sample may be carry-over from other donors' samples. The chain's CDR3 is CASRDSGGSSYNEQFF. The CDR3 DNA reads TGTGCCAGCAGGGATAGCGGGGGGAGCTCCTACAATGAGCAGTTCTTC.